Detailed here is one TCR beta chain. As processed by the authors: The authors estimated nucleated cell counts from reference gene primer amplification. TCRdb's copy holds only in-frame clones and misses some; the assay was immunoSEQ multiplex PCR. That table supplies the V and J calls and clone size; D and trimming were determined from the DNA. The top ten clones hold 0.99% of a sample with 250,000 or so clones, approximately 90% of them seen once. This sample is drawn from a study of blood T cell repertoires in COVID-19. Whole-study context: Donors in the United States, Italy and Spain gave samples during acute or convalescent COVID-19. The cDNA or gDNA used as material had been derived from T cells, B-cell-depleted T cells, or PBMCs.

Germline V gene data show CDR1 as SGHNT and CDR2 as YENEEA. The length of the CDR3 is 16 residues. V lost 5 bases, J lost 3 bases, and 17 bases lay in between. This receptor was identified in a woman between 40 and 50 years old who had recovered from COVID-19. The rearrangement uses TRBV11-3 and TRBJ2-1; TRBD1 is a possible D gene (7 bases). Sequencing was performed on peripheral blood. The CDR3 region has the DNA TGTGCCAGCAGCCCCAGGGGGGTCGTCGGCTACAATGAGCAGTTCTTC. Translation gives CASSPRGVVGYNEQFF.